These 30 T cell receptor beta chains were sequenced from one sample in a study of T cell responses to AZD1222 COVID-19 vaccine. The data were produced by immunoSEQ multiplex PCR, yet TCRdb's version contains in-frame clones alone and is incomplete. The table has 190,000 or so clones, approximately 90% seen once. The sequenced sample was peripheral blood, obtained 28 days after the second AZD1222 dose. The receptor source for this set is an adult who received the AZD1222 COVID-19 vaccine.

The CDR3 DNA follows: TGTGCCAGCAGCACCGCACAGGGCGGAGGCTACGAGCAGTACTTC. This sequence encodes CASSTAQGGGYEQYF. This chain links TRBV6-5 with TRBJ2-7, with a tentative D call TRBD1 (6 bases). The germline CDR1 and CDR2 sequences are MNHEY and SVGAGI. Between the trimmed V and J ends, which lost 6 bases and 3 bases, there was a span of 18 bases. The CDR3 sequence is 15 residues long.

The rearrangement links TRBV15 to TRBJ2-2, with TRBD2 matching 12 bases. Germline V gene data show CDR1 as LNHNV and CDR2 as YYDKDF (reference sequence). This CDR3 is 16 amino acids long. The J segment lost 5 bases and the V segment lost 3 bases, leaving 4 bases of the junction unmatched. In DNA form, the CDR3 reads TGTGCCACCAGCAGCCGGCTAGCGGGAGGGACCGGGGAGCTGTTTTTT. Residues: CATSSRLAGGTGELFF.

This rearrangement joins TRBV3-1 (or the pseudogene TRBV3-2) to TRBJ2-3, with 8 bases identical to TRBD2. The V segment lost 0 bases and the J segment 3 bases; nucleotides outside the gene matches: 11. The CDR3 is 18 residues long. In germline, CDR1 is LGHDT, CDR2 YNNKEL (reference sequence). CDR3 amino acids: CASSQDLIGRAKTDTQYF. CDR3 nucleotide sequence: TGTGCCAGCAGCCAAGATCTTATCGGGAGGGCCAAGACAGATACGCAGTATTTT.

This clone was seen only a few times. J is TRBJ2-3 and V is TRBV7-3, with D perhaps TRBD1 or TRBD2 (5 bases each). The CDR3 length is 14 residues. V lost 2 bases, J lost 6 bases, and 12 bases lay in between. Germline V CDR1 and CDR2: SGHTA, FQGTGA. The CDR3 is CASSLERGSDTQYF. In DNA, the CDR3 is TGTGCCAGCAGCTTAGAACGGGGCTCGGATACGCAGTATTTT. Together with reference TRBV7-3 and TRBJ2-3, the CDR3 gives the full variable domain: GAGVSQTPSNKVTEKGKYVELRCDPISGHTALYWYRQSLGQGPEFLIYFQGTGAADDSGLPNDRFFAVRPEGSVSTLKIQRTERGDSAVYLCASSLERGSDTQYFGPGTRLTVL.

This clone appeared once. Other DNA sequences in the sample encode the same CDR3. The chain couples TRBV4-2 to TRBJ2-5; TRBD1 matches at 8 bases. Germline V gives CDR1 LGHNA, CDR2 YNFKEQ. With V trimmed by 3 bases and J by 5 bases, 8 bases remained unmatched. This CDR3 is built from 15 residues. CDR3 amino acids: CASSQDGQGGETQYF. The CDR3 bases are TGTGCCAGCAGCCAGGACGGACAGGGTGGGGAGACCCAGTACTTC.

This chain joins TRBV5-4 and TRBJ2-7, with 12 bases identical to TRBD2. Trimming removed 0 bases from V and 2 bases from J; junction bases left unmatched: 0. The CDR3 length is 15 residues. The germline gives CDR1 SGHNT, CDR2 YYREEE (reference sequence). The CDR3 sequence is CASSLGTSGAYEQYF. As DNA, the CDR3 is TGTGCCAGCAGCTTGGGGACTAGCGGGGCCTACGAGCAGTACTTC.

The V and J genes are TRBV13 and TRBJ1-2, with D maybe TRBD1 (5 bases). Trimming shortened V by 5 bases and J by 8 bases, and 12 bases separated the two germline ends. The CDR3 runs 12 residues. Germline V gives CDR1 PRHDT, CDR2 FYEKMQ (reference sequence). The CDR3 is CASSMGPKGYTF. The CDR3 DNA reads as TGTGCCAGCAGCATGGGACCGAAAGGCTACACCTTC. The entire variable domain, with the rest obtained from reference TRBV13 and TRBJ1-2, is as follows: AAGVIQSPRHLIKEKRETATLKCYPIPRHDTVYWYQQGPGQDPQFLISFYEKMQSDKGSIPDRFSAQQFSDYHSELNMSSLELGDSALYFCASSMGPKGYTFGSGTRLTVV.

This chain connects TRBV24-1 to TRBJ2-5; D tentatively reads TRBD1 or TRBD2 (5 bases each). The germline CDR1 and CDR2 sequences are KGHDR and SFDVKD. V gave up 4 bases and J gave up 7 bases, with 15 bases separating them. CDR3 length equals 14 residues. CDR3 residues: CATSEGPLSRTQYF. The CDR3 nucleotides are TGTGCCACCAGTGAGGGACCTCTTTCTAGGACCCAGTACTTC.

The genes are TRBV20-1 and TRBJ2-7; possible D gene TRBD2, 5 bases. CDR1 is DFQATT, CDR2 SNEGSKA, per germline (reference sequence). This CDR3 comprises 11 residues. Trimming left V 3 bases short and J 9 bases short, with 12 bases between. The CDR3 loop reads CSARRVPVQYF. The CDR3 DNA reads as TGCAGTGCTAGGAGGGTTCCCGTGCAGTACTTC.

In DNA, the CDR3 is TGTGCCATCAGCGCAGGGGGCCAAGAGACCCAGTACTTC. Protein: CAISAGGQETQYF. The rearrangement links TRBV10-3 to TRBJ2-5, with 7 bases matching TRBD1. The CDR3 loop spans 13 amino acids. The ends lost 6 bases at V and 1 base at J; junction bases unmatched: 2. The germline V gene has CDR1 ENHRY and CDR2 SYGVKD.

J is TRBJ2-2 and V is TRBV7-2; D gene ambiguous. The V end lost 5 bases, the J end lost 0 bases, and 7 bases lay between the germline ends. The CDR3 spans 14 residues. Germline V gene lookup returns CDR1 SGHTA and CDR2 FQGNSA. Written as DNA, the CDR3 is TGTGCCAGCAGCCCCCGGTCGAACACCGGGGAGCTGTTTTTT. Encoded protein: CASSPRSNTGELFF.

J is TRBJ2-3 and V is TRBV28; a weak D match, TRBD2 (5 bases). The CDR3 has 17 amino acids. Germline values: CDR1 MDHEN, CDR2 SYDVKM. The V gene lost 6 bases and the J gene lost 0 bases, with 19 bases spanning the gap. DNA of the CDR3: TGTGCCAGCAGACCCCGGAGGTCTAGGACTAGCACAGATACGCAGTATTTT. This sequence encodes CASRPRRSRTSTDTQYF.

The chain recombines TRBV9 with TRBJ2-3; TRBD2 matches 13 bases. Germline CDR1 is SGDLS and CDR2 is YYNGEE. CDR3 length: 17 residues. Unmatched junction bases numbered 5, after V lost 0 bases and J lost 4 bases. The CDR3 reads CASSVATSGRRADTQYF. In DNA, the CDR3 is TGTGCCAGCAGCGTAGCGACTAGCGGGAGGAGGGCAGATACGCAGTATTTT.

The chain uses TRBV7-2 and TRBJ1-6, with D unclear. Germline V lookup: CDR1 SGHTA, CDR2 FQGNSA. The CDR3 is 16 residues long. The V and J ends lost 5 bases and 2 bases respectively, with 13 bases between them. DNA for the CDR3: TGTGCCAGCAGCCATAGCCGTCAGGCCTATAATTCACCCCTCCACTTT. Translated, it gives CASSHSRQAYNSPLHF.

The genes are TRBV13 and TRBJ2-7; TRBD2 matches 10 bases. Germline V CDR1 and CDR2: PRHDT, FYEKMQ (reference sequence). V was clipped by 5 bases and J by 5 bases; unmatched bases: 9. The length of the CDR3 is 15 residues. CDR3 sequence: CASSPSGSSVHEQYF. CDR3 DNA sequence: TGTGCCAGCAGCCCTAGCGGGAGCTCTGTCCACGAGCAGTACTTC.

For the CDR3, the DNA is TGTGCCAGCAGCCCAAGGTGGGGGGCCCCCCAGCATTTT. The encoded protein is CASSPRWGAPQHF. V and J are TRBV7-2 and TRBJ1-5; D is possibly TRBD1 (6 bases). The CDR3 has 13 amino acids. Germline CDR1 reads SGHTA; CDR2 reads FQGNSA. V shed 5 bases and J shed 10 bases, with 15 bases lying between them.

The chain links TRBV9 to TRBJ1-5; D call uncertain. Germline assignment: CDR1 SGDLS and CDR2 YYNGEE. V shed 2 bases and J shed 2 bases, with 11 bases lying between them. The CDR3 loop spans 15 amino acids. Written as DNA, the CDR3 is TGTGCCAGCAGCGTCAATGGAGTGGGCAATCAGCCCCAGCATTTT. It is translated as CASSVNGVGNQPQHF.

V and J are TRBV4-2 and TRBJ1-1, with 11 bases aligning to TRBD1. V trimming: 3 bases; J trimming: 4 bases; junction bases outside the gene matches: 4. Looked up from germline, CDR1 is LGHNA and CDR2 is YNFKEQ. This CDR3 has 15 amino acids. CDR3 loop: CASSQDRGRRTEAFF. CDR3 bases: TGTGCCAGCAGCCAGGACAGGGGGCGCCGCACTGAAGCTTTCTTT.

V and J are TRBV6-6 and TRBJ1-1, with D possibly TRBD1 on 6 matching bases. CDR3 length equals 14 residues. V lost 5 bases and J 0 bases, leaving 10 bases between the germline ends. Germline V lookup: CDR1 MNHNY, CDR2 SVGAGI (reference sequence). The CDR3 DNA follows: TGTGCCAGCAGTCGACAGGTCTTGAACACTGAAGCTTTCTTT. Translated, it gives CASSRQVLNTEAFF.

This chain uses TRBV3-1 (or the pseudogene TRBV3-2) with TRBJ1-3, with D perhaps matching TRBD1 (5 bases). CDR3 length equals 16 residues. Germline CDR1 is LGHDT and CDR2 is YNNKEL (reference sequence). V gave up 5 bases and J gave up 0 bases, with 14 bases separating them. CDR3 protein: CASSSGTASSGNTIYF. In DNA form, the CDR3 reads TGTGCCAGCAGCTCCGGGACGGCAAGCTCTGGAAACACCATATATTTT.

V gene TRBV2 combines with J gene TRBJ2-7; TRBD1 agrees at 9 bases. The germline V gene encodes CDR1 SNHLY and CDR2 FYNNEI. Trimming cost V 6 bases and J 6 bases; bases outside gene matches: 3. The CDR3 covers 12 residues. The CDR3 coding sequence is TGTGCCAGCAGACCGACAGGGGGCGAGCAGTACTTC. Its protein product is CASRPTGGEQYF.

This clone was detected a few times. The rearrangement joins TRBV5-1 to TRBJ2-7, with TRBD2 identical over 7 bases. The V segment lost 0 bases and the J segment 2 bases; nucleotides outside the gene matches: 5. Germline V gene lookup returns CDR1 SGHRS and CDR2 YFSETQ. The CDR3 totals 15 residues. The CDR3 DNA follows: TGCGCCAGCAGCTTGGTGCGGGGGTCCCCCTACGAGCAGTACTTC. Translation gives CASSLVRGSPYEQYF.

The chain has TRBV7-9 and TRBJ1-1, with a tentative D call TRBD1 (6 bases). Trimming stripped 5 bases from V and 1 base from J, with 17 bases between. From germline, CDR1 is SEHNR and CDR2 FQNEAQ (reference sequence). CDR3 length: 16 residues. The CDR3 loop is CASSARGRVGNTEAFF. As DNA, the CDR3 is TGTGCCAGCAGCGCCAGGGGCCGTGTTGGGAACACTGAAGCTTTCTTT.

CDR3 protein: CASRTGGGLIAGYTF. CDR3 in DNA: TGTGCCAGCAGGACAGGGGGTGGACTAATCGCTGGCTACACCTTC. The chain uses TRBV28 and TRBJ1-2, with 9 positions matching TRBD1. The CDR3 consists of 15 residues. The V gene end was trimmed by 6 bases and the J gene end by 7 bases; junction bases not matched to a gene: 12. Germline V gene lookup returns CDR1 MDHEN and CDR2 SYDVKM.

The chain carries TRBV28 and TRBJ2-2, with TRBD1 matching over 7 bases. Unmatched junction bases numbered 12, after V lost 6 bases and J lost 5 bases. CDR3 length: 16 residues. Germline V gene data show CDR1 as MDHEN and CDR2 as SYDVKM. The CDR3 region has the DNA TGTGCCAGCAGGCCCGCCGGGACAGCCTATACCGGGGAGCTGTTTTTT. This gives the protein CASRPAGTAYTGELFF.

This chain joins TRBV6-1 and TRBJ2-4; perhaps TRBD2 as D (5 bases). The length of the CDR3 is 18 residues. The V gene lost 3 bases and the J gene lost 0 bases, with 18 bases spanning the gap. Germline loops: CDR1 MNHNS, CDR2 SASEGT. CDR3 bases: TGTGCCAGCAGTGAGGCGAGTGTGAGGGTCCTAGCCAAAAACATTCAGTACTTC. It codes for CASSEASVRVLAKNIQYF.

CDR3 amino acids: CASSWPPKGGYEQYF. The CDR3 nucleotides read TGTGCCAGCAGTTGGCCACCCAAGGGGGGCTACGAGCAGTACTTC. This rearrangement joins TRBV28 to TRBJ2-7; either TRBD1 or TRBD2 may supply D (6 bases each). V gave up 4 bases and J gave up 3 bases, with 16 bases separating them. The CDR3 totals 15 residues. Germline CDR1 is MDHEN and CDR2 is SYDVKM. The whole variable domain, filled in from reference TRBV28 and TRBJ2-7, reads DVKVTQSSRYLVKRTGEKVFLECVQDMDHENMFWYRQDPGLGLRLIYFSYDVKMKEKGDIPEGYSVSREKKERFSLILESASTNQTSMYLCASSWPPKGGYEQYFGPGTRLTVT.

The J gene is TRBJ1-6, the V gene TRBV6-5; D uncertain. Trimming removed 6 bases at V and 5 bases at J, with 11 bases between. In germline, CDR1 is MNHEY, CDR2 SVGAGI. The CDR3 runs to 14 residues. The CDR3 DNA reads as TGTGCCAGCAGAACGGGGATACATAATTCACCCCTCCACTTT. This translates into CASRTGIHNSPLHF.

The chain employs TRBV27 and TRBJ1-1; D perhaps matches TRBD1 (6 bases). There are 15 residues in the CDR3. Per the germline V gene, CDR1 is MNHEY and CDR2 is SMNVEV (reference sequence). Trimming took off 3 bases at V and 2 bases at J, with 13 bases between the two ends. The CDR3 protein is CASSFRTEFNTEAFF. The CDR3 DNA reads TGTGCCAGCAGTTTCCGGACAGAGTTCAACACTGAAGCTTTCTTT.

For this clone: Other DNA sequences of this sample code for an identical CDR3. The chain combines TRBV28 with TRBJ2-7; D ambiguous. Between the trimmed V and J ends, which lost 8 bases and 1 base, there was a span of 6 bases. The CDR3 covers 11 residues. Germline CDR1 is MDHEN and CDR2 is SYDVKM. CDR3 nucleotide sequence: TGTGCCAGCTCCACATCCTACGAGCAGTACTTC. Translated: CASSTSYEQYF.